The 18 T cell receptor beta chains below were found in one sample sequenced in a study of human T cells and chemical hapten exposure. TCRdb re-analysed the RACE reads in MiXCR, keeping a single row per CDR3 protein. This table has 300,000 to 400,000 distinct CDR3 sequences, 5.5% to 8% appearing once. Time point denoted: patch test 1, 2 weeks after DPC sensitization. Treatment reported: therapeutic diphenylcyclopropenone sensitization with weekly scalp DPC. Specimen: whole blood, collected in connection with sensitization to the hapten diphenylcyclopropenone (DPC). The origin of the receptors is a young woman with alopecia areata. Some clones in this sample may be carry-over from other donors' samples.

This chain connects TRBV7-6 to TRBJ1-5; TRBD1 agrees at 8 bases. V gave up 3 bases and J gave up 6 bases; unmatched junction bases: 7. CDR1 SGHVS and CDR2 FNYEAQ come from the germline V gene. The CDR3 is 15 residues long. The CDR3 region is CASSLSPTGGQPQHF. In nucleotides, the CDR3 is TGTGCCAGCAGCTTGTCCCCAACAGGGGGTCAGCCCCAGCATTTT.

This clonotype was detected many times. The V and J genes are TRBV9 and TRBJ1-3, with no clear D. Deletions cut 1 base from V and 0 bases from J, with 8 bases between. This CDR3 region has 15 residues. The V gene's germline CDR1 is SGDLS and CDR2 YYNGEE. CDR3 DNA sequence: TGTGCCAGCAGCGTACAAGGGAACTCTGGAAACACCATATATTTT. Translation: CASSVQGNSGNTIYF. The full variable domain, completed using reference TRBV9 and TRBJ1-3, is DSGVTQTPKHLITATGQRVTLRCSPRSGDLSVYWYQQSLDQGLQFLIQYYNGEERAKGNILERFSAQQFPDLHSELNLSSLELGDSALYFCASSVQGNSGNTIYFGEGSWLTVV.

The chain combines TRBV29-1 with TRBJ2-2; D tentatively reads TRBD1 or TRBD2 (6 bases each). V was clipped by 4 bases and J by 0 bases, with 9 bases between them. Germline values: CDR1 SQVTM, CDR2 ANQGSEA. The CDR3 contains 14 residues. The CDR3 DNA reads as TGCAGCGTTGCCGGGGGCCCGAACACCGGGGAGCTGTTTTTT. This sequence encodes CSVAGGPNTGELFF.

This clonotype has at least ten counts. The chain has TRBV11-2 and TRBJ2-2, with D hard to call. V lost 1 base and J 7 bases, leaving 19 bases between the germline ends. This CDR3 has 17 residues. Germline CDR1 reads SGHAT; CDR2 reads FQNNGV. CDR3: CASSLGRGVDFGGELFF. Here the CDR3 DNA reads TGTGCCAGCAGCTTAGGGCGTGGGGTCGATTTCGGCGGGGAGCTGTTTTTT.

In this sample, this clonotype turned up a few times. The genes are TRBV28 and TRBJ1-5; D call uncertain. The V end was cut by 6 bases, the J end by 8 bases, with 14 bases between. The CDR3 covers 13 residues. Germline CDR1 and CDR2: MDHEN and SYDVKM. The CDR3 spells CASRVGWAKPQHF. DNA of the CDR3: TGTGCCAGCAGGGTTGGTTGGGCAAAGCCCCAGCATTTT.

This clonotype occurred many times. The chain links TRBV18 to TRBJ2-7, with D possibly matching TRBD1 (5 bases). The V gene's germline CDR1 is KGHSH and CDR2 LQKENI. The V gene lost 3 bases and the J gene lost 3 bases, with 12 bases spanning the gap. The length of the CDR3 is 14 residues. CDR3 DNA: TGTGCCAGCTCACCGACCCCGACAGACTACGAGCAGTACTTC. This translates into CASSPTPTDYEQYF. Combining the CDR3 with reference TRBV18 and TRBJ2-7 gives the whole variable domain NAGVMQNPRHLVRRRGQEARLRCSPMKGHSHVYWYRQLPEEGLKFMVYLQKENIIDESGMPKERFSAEFPKEGPSILRIQQVVRGDSAAYFCASSPTPTDYEQYFGPGTRLTVT.

This chain links TRBV19 with TRBJ2-1; 9 bases agree with TRBD1. The germline V gene has CDR1 LNHDA and CDR2 SQIVND (reference sequence). V trimming: 6 bases; J trimming: 7 bases; junction bases outside the gene matches: 13. CDR3 length: 16 amino acids. The CDR3 loop is CASRQPYRGLGNEQFF. CDR3 DNA sequence: TGTGCCAGTAGACAACCCTACAGGGGGCTAGGTAATGAGCAGTTCTTC.

In this sample, this clonotype turned up many times. The chain has TRBV3-1 and TRBJ2-5; tentatively, D is TRBD2 (6 bases). The V end was cut by 4 bases, the J end by 4 bases, with 13 bases between. The V gene's germline CDR1 is LGHDT and CDR2 YNNKEL (reference sequence). The CDR3 loop spans 14 amino acids. The CDR3 reads CASSPYIGGETQYF. DNA of the CDR3: TGTGCCAGCAGCCCCTACATCGGGGGAGAGACCCAGTACTTC.

This clonotype was observed many times. The genes are TRBV6-2 or TRBV6-3 and TRBJ2-3; 7 bases align to TRBD1. J gave up 4 bases and V 8 bases, and 12 bases lay outside the gene matches. The CDR3 consists of 15 residues. The germline V gene encodes CDR1 MNHEY and CDR2 SVGEGT. The CDR3 DNA reads TGTGCCAGCGACCGGATAGGGGGCTGGGCAGATACGCAGTATTTT. Its translation: CASDRIGGWADTQYF.

The sample holds a few counts of this clonotype. The chain links TRBV2 to TRBJ1-2; TRBD1 might be the D (5 bases). V lost 4 bases and J lost 6, with 12 bases in between. This CDR3 has 13 residues. CDR1 and CDR2 from the germline V gene are SNHLY and FYNNEI. The CDR3 here is CASSVGGYDGYTF. As DNA, the CDR3 is TGTGCCAGCAGTGTTGGGGGTTACGATGGCTACACCTTC.

This clonotype was observed many times. The rearrangement links TRBV6-6 to TRBJ1-1; TRBD1 matches 7 bases. CDR3 size: 14 residues. Germline trimming cut 4 bases from V and 7 bases from J; bases unmatched to any gene: 9. In germline, CDR1 is MNHNY, CDR2 SVGAGI (reference sequence). CDR3 in amino acids: CASSLTGQRIEAFF. CDR3 in DNA: TGTGCCAGCAGTTTGACGGGACAGAGGATTGAAGCTTTCTTT.

This clonotype was found a few times. The chain has TRBV25-1 and TRBJ2-7; 8 nucleotides align to TRBD1. The CDR3 covers 14 residues. Germline-derived CDR1 and CDR2 are MGHDK and SYGVNS. Trimming at V came to 5 bases and at J to 0 bases, leaving 3 bases not matched to a gene. CDR3 sequence (DNA): TGTGCCAGCAGTAAAACAGGGGGCTCCTACGAGCAGTACTTC. It encodes CASSKTGGSYEQYF.

This clonotype was seen repeatedly, ten times or more. CDR3 in DNA: TGTGCCAGCAGTGAGGGATACACCGGGGAGCTGTTTTTT. Amino acid sequence: CASSEGYTGELFF. The gene calls are TRBV27 and TRBJ2-2; possibly TRBD2 for D (5 bases). The V end was cut by 5 bases, the J end by 3 bases, with 7 bases between. Germline CDR1 and CDR2: MNHEY and SMNVEV (reference sequence). CDR3 size: 13 residues.

V gene TRBV5-4 combines with J gene TRBJ2-7; a weak D match, TRBD2 (5 bases). CDR1 and CDR2 from the germline V gene are SGHNT and YYREEE (reference sequence). Between the trimmed V and J ends, which lost 4 bases and 3 bases, there was a span of 14 bases. CDR3 size: 14 residues. CDR3 nucleotides: TGTGCCAGCAGCCCGGGATCAACCTACTACGAGCAGTACTTC. It codes for CASSPGSTYYEQYF.

The table lists this clonotype with many counts. The rearrangement links TRBV28 to TRBJ2-7, with D unclear. The germline V gene has CDR1 MDHEN and CDR2 SYDVKM. V was cut by 5 bases and J by 2 bases, with 13 bases left in between. The CDR3 extends over 14 amino acids. The CDR3 here is CASSPAPSPYEQYF. In nucleotides, the CDR3 is TGTGCCAGCAGTCCCGCACCGTCGCCCTACGAGCAGTACTTC.

This clonotype came up many times. The chain is built from TRBV6-2 or TRBV6-3 and TRBJ1-5, with D maybe TRBD1 (6 bases). The germline V gene encodes CDR1 MNHEY and CDR2 SVGEGT. This CDR3 is built from 13 residues. V lost 5 bases, J lost 6 bases, and 11 bases lay in between. CDR3 amino acids: CASSRQVPQPQHF. The CDR3 DNA reads as TGTGCCAGCAGTAGACAGGTTCCTCAGCCCCAGCATTTT.

The chain combines TRBV10-3 with TRBJ1-1; D not resolved. Germline CDR1 reads ENHRY; CDR2 reads SYGVKD. V was shortened by 4 bases and J by 7 bases, with 10 bases between the two germline ends. The CDR3 is 12 amino acids. The CDR3 DNA reads TGTGCCATCAGTGGCTCGACAATTGAAGCTTTCTTT. This codes for CAISGSTIEAFF.

The sample holds many counts of this clonotype. V gene TRBV10-3 combines with J gene TRBJ2-2; D possibly uses TRBD1 or TRBD2 (5 bases each). The V end was cut by 8 bases, the J end by 2 bases, with 9 bases between. Germline V gene data show CDR1 as ENHRY and CDR2 as SYGVKD. The CDR3 consists of 13 residues. CDR3: CAIVRDNTGELFF. The CDR3 DNA reads TGTGCCATCGTCCGGGACAACACCGGGGAGCTGTTTTTT.